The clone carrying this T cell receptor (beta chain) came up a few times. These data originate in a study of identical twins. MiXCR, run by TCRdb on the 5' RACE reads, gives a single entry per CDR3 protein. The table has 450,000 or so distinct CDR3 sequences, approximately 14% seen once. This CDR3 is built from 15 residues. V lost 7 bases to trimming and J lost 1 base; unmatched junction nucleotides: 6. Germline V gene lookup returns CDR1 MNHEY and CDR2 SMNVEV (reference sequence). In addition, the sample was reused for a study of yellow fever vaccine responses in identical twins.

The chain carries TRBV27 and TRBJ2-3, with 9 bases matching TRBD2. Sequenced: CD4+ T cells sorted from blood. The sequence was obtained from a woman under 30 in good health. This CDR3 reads CASIPLAGGTDTQYF. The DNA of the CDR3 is TGTGCCAGCATACCATTAGCGGGAGGCACAGATACGCAGTATTTT.